This T cell receptor (beta chain) derives from a study of blood T cell repertoires in COVID-19. Germline V lookup: CDR1 SNHLY, CDR2 FYNNEI. V shed 4 bases and J shed 4 bases, with 8 bases lying between them. The CDR3 is 13 residues long. Source study methods: Reference gene primer amplification yielded estimated nucleated cell counts. Only in-frame clones appear in the TCRdb table, and some are missing; sequencing was by immunoSEQ multiplex PCR. The V and J calls and clone size were taken over from that table, and D and trimming were inferred from the DNA. Of 50,000 or so clones listed, around 85% were seen once; the top ten hold around 15%.

The sequence was collected from a human donor in a cohort sampled during active COVID-19. Sequenced sample: peripheral blood. The chain joins TRBV2 to TRBJ1-5; unclear D gene. The chain's CDR3 is CASSVRLNQPQHF. Written as DNA, the CDR3 is TGTGCCAGCAGTGTTCGGTTGAATCAGCCCCAGCATTTT.